This T cell receptor beta chain was recorded in a study of cytomegalovirus exposure and HLA in healthy donors. Broader study findings: Specific recognition of CMV antigens was confirmed in vitro for three chains (all CMV-associated). Among the most significant clusters, several appeared linked to common viral pathogens in a later analysis.

A word on this clone: Its matching antigen is unknown.

PCR amplification relied on 60 Vbeta primers (plus 13 Jbeta primers). Data came from immunoSEQ multiplex PCR; TCRdb stores just in-frame clones and leaves some out. The table has approximately 190,000 clones, 82% seen once; the top ten hold 6.5%. In nominal health when sampled, donors likely had unrecorded immune exposures nonetheless. The ends lost 5 bases at V and 2 bases at J; junction bases unmatched: 11. In germline, CDR1 is SEHNR, CDR2 FQNEAQ (reference sequence). The CDR3 extends over 16 amino acids. The chain couples TRBV7-9 to TRBJ2-5; TRBD1 agrees at 7 bases. The clonotype originates from a woman in her forties or fifties in good health and CMV-seropositive. The sample comprised PBMCs. CDR3 loop: CASSPYRGPLQETQYF. CDR3 coding DNA: TGTGCCAGCAGCCCCTACAGGGGTCCTCTACAAGAGACCCAGTACTTC.